This T cell receptor beta chain derives from a study of T cell changes during pregnancy in multiple sclerosis. This clone showed up just once. Libraries were prepared by immunoSEQ multiplex PCR; TCRdb keeps only in-frame clonotypes and omits some of them. The table records just under 70,000 clones, roughly nine tenths of them present only once. Germline V lookup: CDR1 SGHKS, CDR2 YYEKEE (reference sequence). The CDR3 runs to 14 residues. The trim removed 3 bases at V and 1 base at J, leaving 1 base unmatched. The rearrangement uses TRBV5-5 and TRBJ1-5, with TRBD1 matching over 7 bases. The sample consisted of peripheral blood, taken in the second trimester of pregnancy. This TCR was recovered from a female donor with multiple sclerosis, enrolled in a pregnancy study. The CDR3 loop reads CASSSTGSNQPQHF. CDR3 nucleotides: TGTGCCAGCAGCTCGACAGGGAGCAATCAGCCCCAGCATTTT.